What follows are 22 T cell receptor beta chains derived from one specimen sequenced in a study of cytomegalovirus exposure and HLA in healthy donors. It was with 60 Vbeta and 13 Jbeta primers that the PCR ran. TCRdb's table, derived via immunoSEQ multiplex PCR, lists solely in-frame clones and lacks some. The sample has more than 100,000 clones; 76% are singletons. The sample taken for sequencing was PBMCs. The source of these receptors is a female donor in good health and CMV-seropositive.

The chain recombines TRBV19 with TRBJ1-5, with D perhaps TRBD1 (5 bases). The V and J ends lost 5 bases and 5 bases respectively, with 10 bases between them. There are 13 residues in the CDR3. Germline V gene lookup returns CDR1 LNHDA and CDR2 SQIVND (reference sequence). The CDR3 loop reads CASSPRADQPQHF. The CDR3 DNA reads as TGTGCCAGTAGTCCCAGGGCAGATCAGCCCCAGCATTTT.

In this sample, this clone turned up once. The chain combines TRBV11-2 with TRBJ2-1, with 9 bases identical to TRBD1. Germline CDR1 is SGHAT and CDR2 is FQNNGV. The V gene end was trimmed by 4 bases and the J gene end by 5 bases; junction bases not matched to a gene: 9. This CDR3 is 16 amino acids long. CDR3 amino acids: CASSSLGQGKDNEQFF. In nucleotides, the CDR3 is TGTGCCAGCAGCTCCTTAGGACAGGGGAAGGACAATGAGCAGTTCTTC.

V is TRBV29-1 and J is TRBJ2-7; D ambiguous. The CDR3 has 15 residues. V was trimmed by 4 bases and J by 0 bases, leaving 16 bases between them. Germline CDR1 and CDR2: SQVTM and ANQGSEA. The CDR3 loop reads CSVVLRLQSSYEQYF. The CDR3 coding sequence is TGCAGCGTTGTCCTAAGGTTACAGAGCTCCTACGAGCAGTACTTC.

The V call is TRBV25-1, the J call TRBJ1-5; TRBD1 matches at 7 bases. Germline V gives CDR1 MGHDK, CDR2 SYGVNS. V lost 6 bases to trimming and J lost 0 bases; unmatched junction nucleotides: 11. This CDR3 is 17 amino acids long. The DNA of the CDR3 is TGTGCCAGCAGCCCTACAGGGGACCTTTATAGCAATCAGCCCCAGCATTTT. Its translation is CASSPTGDLYSNQPQHF.

A few counts support this clone. The chain employs TRBV5-4 and TRBJ2-5; tentative D call: TRBD1 (5 bases). The germline V gene has CDR1 SGHNT and CDR2 YYREEE (reference sequence). This CDR3 spans 14 amino acids. V was clipped by 1 base and J by 1 base, with 8 bases between them. The CDR3 is CASSLTGLQETQYF. The CDR3 DNA is TGTGCCAGCAGCTTGACAGGTCTCCAAGAGACCCAGTACTTC. The complete variable domain, with remaining parts taken from reference TRBV5-4 and TRBJ2-5, reads ETGVTQSPTHLIKTRGQQVTLRCSSQSGHNTVSWYQQALGQGPQFIFQYYREEENGRGNFPPRFSGLQFPNYSSELNVNALELDDSALYLCASSLTGLQETQYFGPGTRLLVL.

This sequence joins TRBV5-8 and TRBJ2-5; D perhaps matches TRBD2 (6 bases). The CDR3 spans 11 residues. Per germline, CDR1 SGHTS and CDR2 YDEGEE. Trimming stripped 7 bases from V and 11 bases from J, with 15 bases between. CDR3 nucleotide sequence: TGTGCCAGCCGGGGGAGTACCTTGCAGTACTTC. It translates to CASRGSTLQYF.

This rearrangement joins TRBV7-2 to TRBJ2-7; 7 positions agree with TRBD2. The J segment lost 6 bases and the V segment lost 1 base, leaving 12 bases of the junction unmatched. This CDR3 spans 16 amino acids. Germline loops: CDR1 SGHTA, CDR2 FQGNSA. The CDR3 DNA reads as TGTGCCAGCAGCTTAGGGTATACGGGCGGGAGCCTCGAGCAGTACTTC. Translated: CASSLGYTGGSLEQYF. Drawing the rest from reference TRBV7-2 and TRBJ2-7, the complete variable domain is GAGVSQSPSNKVTEKGKDVELRCDPISGHTALYWYRQSLGQGLEFLIYFQGNSAPDKSGLPSDRFSAERTGGSVSTLTIQRTQQEDSAVYLCASSLGYTGGSLEQYFGPGTRLTVT.

The rearrangement joins TRBV5-1 to TRBJ1-3; tentative D call: TRBD1 (6 bases). The V end was cut by 3 bases, the J end by 2 bases, with 12 bases between. This CDR3 spans 15 amino acids. The germline CDR1 and CDR2 sequences are SGHRS and YFSETQ. CDR3 sequence reads: CASSSGHETGNTIYF. The CDR3 DNA is TGCGCCAGCAGCTCGGGACATGAAACTGGAAACACCATATATTTT.

This chain joins TRBV15 and TRBJ1-4, with TRBD1 as a possible D gene (5 bases). The CDR3 contains 15 residues. The germline V gene has CDR1 LNHNV and CDR2 YYDKDF (reference sequence). Deletions cut 0 bases from V and 8 bases from J, with 13 bases between. CDR3: CATSRDPGVEEKLFF. CDR3 in DNA: TGTGCCACCAGCAGAGATCCGGGGGTGGAAGAAAAACTGTTTTTT.

The genes are TRBV30 and TRBJ2-3, with 7 bases that match TRBD1. This CDR3 region has 13 residues. With V trimmed by 2 bases and J by 4 bases, 3 bases remained unmatched. The germline V gene encodes CDR1 GTSNPN and CDR2 SVGIG (reference sequence). The CDR3 coding sequence is TGTGCCTGGAGTTGGGGGACAGCAGATACGCAGTATTTT. It codes for CAWSWGTADTQYF.

The V call is TRBV6-1, the J call TRBJ1-2; no definite D call. The germline V and J ends were trimmed by 3 bases and 4 bases, with 9 bases remaining between them. Per the germline V gene, CDR1 is MNHNS and CDR2 is SASEGT. This CDR3 has 13 residues. CDR3 DNA: TGTGCCAGCAGTGAGGACTTCATCTATGGCTACACCTTC. Residues: CASSEDFIYGYTF.

The rearrangement joins TRBV6-1 to TRBJ2-1; 10 bases are a match to TRBD2. The V gene's germline CDR1 is MNHNS and CDR2 SASEGT. This CDR3 contains 15 residues. With V trimmed by 8 bases and J by 2 bases, 6 bases remained unmatched. This chain's CDR3 is CASGLSGGAYNEQFF. The CDR3 nucleotides are TGTGCCAGCGGCTTAAGCGGGGGGGCCTACAATGAGCAGTTCTTC.

The gene calls are TRBV4-1 and TRBJ2-1; possibly TRBD1 for D (6 bases). The CDR3 is 13 residues long. V dropped 0 bases and J dropped 8 bases, with 8 bases sitting between them. CDR1 and CDR2 (germline): MGHRA, YSYEKL. The DNA of the CDR3 is TGCGCCAGCAGCCAAGAGGGGGCCTATGAGCAGTTCTTC. This sequence encodes CASSQEGAYEQFF.

The CDR3 protein is CASSFPSSEAFF. CDR3 DNA: TGTGCCAGCAGCTTCCCTTCTTCTGAAGCTTTCTTT. V gene TRBV13 combines with J gene TRBJ1-1; D is unresolved. V lost 3 bases, J lost 6 bases, and 8 bases lay in between. This CDR3 contains 12 residues. Germline V gene data show CDR1 as PRHDT and CDR2 as FYEKMQ (reference sequence).

The chain employs TRBV6-1 and TRBJ2-7, with D possibly TRBD2 on 6 matching bases. The CDR3 sequence is 12 residues long. Germline V lookup: CDR1 MNHNS, CDR2 SASEGT. V was cut by 11 bases and J by 7 bases, with 18 bases left in between. The CDR3 region has the DNA TGTGCCTCAACTGGAGGGGCGGGGGAGCAGTACTTC. This sequence encodes CASTGGAGEQYF.

CDR3 residues: CSADRSDEAFF. The CDR3 region has the DNA TGCAGCGCGGACAGGTCAGATGAAGCTTTCTTT. The V and J genes are TRBV29-1 and TRBJ1-1; 7 bases match TRBD1. The V gene end was trimmed by 7 bases and the J gene end by 7 bases; junction bases not matched to a gene: 6. CDR1 is SQVTM, CDR2 ANQGSEA, per germline. The CDR3 runs to 11 residues.

This clone was seen only a few times. This chain uses TRBV4-2 with TRBJ1-4; D might be TRBD1 (5 bases). Trimming removed 1 base from V and 5 bases from J, with 11 bases in between. Germline-derived CDR1 and CDR2 are LGHNA and YNFKEQ. The CDR3 spans 15 residues. The DNA of the CDR3 is TGTGCCAGCAGCCAAGCGCGGGGGATCAATGAAAAACTGTTTTTT. Protein sequence: CASSQARGINEKLFF.

CDR3 nucleotide sequence: TGTGCCAGCAGTTTAGGCAGATCCTACAATGAGCAGTTCTTC. It codes for CASSLGRSYNEQFF. The chain has TRBV28 and TRBJ2-1; no reliable D call. Germline CDR1 reads MDHEN; CDR2 reads SYDVKM. This CDR3 is 14 amino acids long. V was trimmed by 2 bases and J by 1 base, leaving 6 bases between them.

The chain links TRBV5-8 to TRBJ1-5; D may be TRBD1 (6 bases). The V and J ends lost 1 base and 7 bases respectively, with 21 bases between them. The CDR3 totals 17 residues. CDR1 SGHTS and CDR2 YDEGEE come from the germline V gene. The CDR3 here is CASSLNPAVSRGQPQHF. As DNA, the CDR3 is TGTGCCAGCAGCTTGAACCCCGCGGTCAGCAGGGGCCAGCCCCAGCATTTT.

This clone has only a few counts. The chain carries TRBV4-1 and TRBJ2-5; D perhaps matches TRBD2 (5 bases). There are 14 residues in the CDR3. The V and J ends lost 1 base and 4 bases respectively, with 10 bases between them. CDR1 MGHRA and CDR2 YSYEKL come from the germline V gene. CDR3 residues: CASSQAGSGETQYF. The CDR3 DNA follows: TGCGCCAGCAGCCAAGCGGGCAGCGGAGAGACCCAGTACTTC.

This CDR3 is CASSGTGAYEQYF. The CDR3 DNA sequence: TGTGCCAGCAGCGGCACCGGGGCCTACGAGCAGTACTTC. This rearrangement joins TRBV9 to TRBJ2-7, with a weak D call TRBD2 (5 bases). The germline CDR1 and CDR2 sequences are SGDLS and YYNGEE. There are 13 residues in the CDR3. Trimming took 3 bases from V and 2 from J, leaving 9 bases between them.

CDR3 in amino acids: CASSQERGIREKLFF. The CDR3 DNA is TGCGCCAGCAGCCAAGAGAGGGGGATTAGGGAAAAACTGTTTTTT. The chain links TRBV4-1 to TRBJ1-4, with D possibly matching TRBD1 (6 bases). The CDR3 is made up of 15 amino acids. Germline V lookup: CDR1 MGHRA, CDR2 YSYEKL. Trimming pared 0 bases from V and 8 bases from J, leaving 13 bases between.